A selection of T cell receptor beta chains follows, all from one sample in a study of blood T cell repertoires in COVID-19. Produced via immunoSEQ multiplex PCR; TCRdb's table is partial and in-frame only. The table has nearly 350,000 clones, about 86% seen once. Sample: peripheral blood. The source of these receptors is a man aged 25-45 years with active or convalescent COVID-19. CDR3s include the opening cysteine and the closing phenylalanine or tryptophan. Fields, in order: D gene, clone size, J gene, V gene, CDR3 DNA, CDR3 protein. D genes are given only for firm matches. Not every row has a clone size; where given, it reads once, few, many or a size class.

NA | NA | TRBJ2-6 | TRBV11-2 | TGTGCCAGCAGCTTAGTTTGGGGCAGCTCTGGGGCCAACGTCCTGACTTTC | CASSLVWGSSGANVLTF
NA | NA | TRBJ2-1 | TRBV9 | TGTGCCAGCAGCGTAGGTCCCGGCGGGTGGGGTGAGCAGTTCTTC | CASSVGPGGWGEQFF
TRBD1 | NA | TRBJ2-7 | TRBV24-1 | TGTGCCACCAGCGGGACAGGGGTCGAGCAGTACTTC | CATSGTGVEQYF
TRBD2 | NA | TRBJ2-5 | TRBV7-2 | TGTGCCAGCAGACGGACTAGCGGAGAAGAGACCCAGTACTTC | CASRRTSGEETQYF
TRBD1 | NA | TRBJ1-4 | TRBV6-6 | TGTGCCAGCAGGTACGGGACAGGGTGGGGAAAACTGTTTTTT | CASRYGTGWGKLFF
TRBD1 | once | TRBJ2-3 | TRBV19 | TGTGCCAGTAGTCCAAGCGATCCAACAGGGGGTCTTAGCACAGATACGCAGTATTTT | CASSPSDPTGGLSTDTQYF
NA | NA | TRBJ1-1 | TRBV29-1 | TGCAGCGTTGAAGGACAGAGGAGCACTGAAGCTTTCTTT | CSVEGQRSTEAFF
TRBD1 | NA | TRBJ2-2 | TRBV19 | TGTGCCAGTAGGACCTTCCGGGGGACAGGGGTGACCGGGGAGCTGTTTTTT | CASRTFRGTGVTGELFF
NA | NA | TRBJ1-6 | TRBV30 | TGTGCCTGGAGTGTCAGGGGTTATAATTCACCCCTCCACTTT | CAWSVRGYNSPLHF
NA | NA | TRBJ1-6 | TRBV6-5 | TGTGCCAGCAGGCCCCGGGAGGGTTATAATTCACCCCTCCACTTT | CASRPREGYNSPLHF
NA | once | TRBJ1-4 | TRBV7-9 | TGTGCCAGCAGCCTTTCGCGGGGACTCCACAATGAAAAACTGTTTTTT | CASSLSRGLHNEKLFF
TRBD1 | NA | TRBJ1-2 | TRBV28 | TGTGCCAGCAGATCAACAGGGGGCGCGGGCTATGGCTACACCTTC | CASRSTGGAGYGYTF
NA | NA | TRBJ2-5 | TRBV28 | TGTGCCAGCAGTCGGGAGACCCAGTACTTC | CASSRETQYF
NA | NA | TRBJ2-5 | TRBV5-4 | TGTGCCAGCAGCTCCCCGGGCCCCGGGGGAGAGACCCAGTACTTC | CASSSPGPGGETQYF
TRBD2 | NA | TRBJ2-1 | TRBV28 | TGTGCCAGCAGTTTATGGACTAGCGGGAGTTTTTACAATGAGCAGTTCTTC | CASSLWTSGSFYNEQFF
TRBD2 | NA | TRBJ2-1 | TRBV19 | TGTGCCAGTAGTATTCTAGCGGGAGCGTGGCAGTTCTTC | CASSILAGAWQFF
NA | NA | TRBJ1-1 | TRBV7-2 | TGTGCCAGCAGCTTAGTTGGAACAGTAAGGGCTTTCTTT | CASSLVGTVRAFF
NA | NA | TRBJ1-4 | TRBV3-1/TRBV3-2 | TGTGCCAGCAGCCTGAGGATGGGTAATGAAAAACTGTTTTTT | CASSLRMGNEKLFF
TRBD1 | NA | TRBJ1-1 | TRBV19 | TGTGCCAGTACCGCTACAGGGGGTCCGATGAACACTGAAGCTTTCTTT | CASTATGGPMNTEAFF
TRBD1 | once | TRBJ2-7 | TRBV30 | TGTGCCTGGTGGGACAGCCCCGACTACGAGCAGTACTTC | CAWWDSPDYEQYF
NA | once | TRBJ2-3 | TRBV12-3/TRBV12-4 | TGTGCCAGCAGTTGGGGGGCAGATACGCAGTATTTT | CASSWGADTQYF
NA | NA | TRBJ1-1 | TRBV6-5 | TGTGCCAGCAGTTACTCACAGAGCATGAACACTGAAGCTTTCTTT | CASSYSQSMNTEAFF
NA | NA | TRBJ1-1 | TRBV27 | TGTGCCAGCAGTTTATCGTGGGGCGGGAACACTGAAGCTTTCTTT | CASSLSWGGNTEAFF
TRBD1 | NA | TRBJ1-4 | TRBV5-1 | TGCGCCAGCAGCCCTGGGACAGCCGTTAATGAAAAACTGTTTTTT | CASSPGTAVNEKLFF
TRBD2 | NA | TRBJ2-3 | TRBV15 | TGTGCCACCAGCAGAGGTGCGGGGTTCGTAGCGGGTAGCACAGATACGCAGTATTTT | CATSRGAGFVAGSTDTQYF
TRBD2 | NA | TRBJ2-5 | TRBV4-1 | TGCGCCAGCAGCTCGACGGGAGGAAGGGGCCAAGAGACCCAGTACTTC | CASSSTGGRGQETQYF
TRBD1 | NA | TRBJ1-5 | TRBV10-1 | TGCGCCAGCAGTGGGTCCGGGACAGGGGTCAATCAGCCCCAGCATTTT | CASSGSGTGVNQPQHF
NA | NA | TRBJ1-5 | TRBV6-5 | TGTGCCAGCAGTTACAGCGGGGGCCGGACCGCGCCCCAGCATTTT | CASSYSGGRTAPQHF
NA | NA | TRBJ1-5 | TRBV11-3 | TGTGCCAGCAGCTTAGGTACAGTTCAGCCCCAGCATTTT | CASSLGTVQPQHF
TRBD1 | NA | TRBJ1-2 | TRBV7-8 | TGTGCCAGCAGCCGAGGACAGGGGGGGGACTATGGCTACACCTTC | CASSRGQGGDYGYTF
TRBD2 | NA | TRBJ2-7 | TRBV15 | TGTGCCACCAGCAGAGAGGGACTAGCGGGAGAGAGGGAGCAGTACTTC | CATSREGLAGEREQYF
NA | NA | TRBJ1-2 | TRBV7-2 | TGTGCCAGCAGCTTGGACAGTAACTATGGCTACACCTTC | CASSLDSNYGYTF
TRBD2 | NA | TRBJ2-3 | TRBV27 | TGTGCCAGCAGTTTAACTGCTAGCGGGTATGGGATGGATACGCAGTATTTT | CASSLTASGYGMDTQYF
NA | NA | TRBJ2-7 | TRBV12-3/TRBV12-4 | TGTGCCAGCGGCTCGCTAGCGCCCTACGAGCAGTACTTC | CASGSLAPYEQYF
NA | NA | TRBJ1-4 | TRBV7-2 | TGTGCCAGCAGCCTACAGGTCGCGTCAGGTGGTGAAAAACTGTTTTTT | CASSLQVASGGEKLFF
NA | NA | TRBJ2-6 | TRBV28 | TGTGCCAGCAGCCCTAATCGGGGGGCCAACGTCCTGACTTTC | CASSPNRGANVLTF
NA | NA | TRBJ2-3 | TRBV5-1 | TGCGCCAGCAGCTTGGAGCTAAGCACAGATACGCAGTATTTT | CASSLELSTDTQYF
NA | NA | TRBJ2-1 | TRBV21-1 | TGTGCCAGCAGCAATAAAGGGCAGAGACAGGGCGTCTCCTACAATGAGCAGTTCTTC | CASSNKGQRQGVSYNEQFF
NA | NA | TRBJ1-4 | TRBV24-1 | TGTGCCACCAGTGCCGGTCATAATGAAAAACTGTTTTTT | CATSAGHNEKLFF
NA | once | TRBJ2-5 | TRBV7-2 | TGTGCCAGCAGCTTCCCGCTGCGCCCCCCAGAGACCCAGTACTTC | CASSFPLRPPETQYF
NA | NA | TRBJ1-1 | TRBV14 | TGTGCCAGCAGCTCTCAAATTGAGGCTTTCTTT | CASSSQIEAFF
TRBD1 | NA | TRBJ1-2 | TRBV29-1 | TGCAGCGTGGTGTTCGGCGGGACAGGGGGCTATGGCTACACCTTC | CSVVFGGTGGYGYTF
TRBD2 | NA | TRBJ2-1 | TRBV11-3 | TGTGCCAGCAGCTTTGGGACTAGCGGGAGTCTCACCTACAATGAGCAGTTCTTC | CASSFGTSGSLTYNEQFF
TRBD2 | once | TRBJ2-7 | TRBV9 | TGTGCCAGCAGCGGAGGGACTAGCGGGTTCGAGCAGTACTTC | CASSGGTSGFEQYF
TRBD1 | NA | TRBJ1-1 | TRBV10-3 | TGTGCCATCAGTGAGGCGGGACAGGGGGTAGGGACTGAAGCTTTCTTT | CAISEAGQGVGTEAFF
TRBD1 | NA | TRBJ1-2 | TRBV29-1 | TGCAGCGCGGACAGGGGGCATAGTGGCTACACCTTC | CSADRGHSGYTF